This T cell receptor beta chain was sequenced in a study of neurological immune-mediated disorders. Study-level results: HTLV-1-associated myelopathy led in TCR clonal expansion, while multiple sclerosis ranked lowest, below healthy controls.

This clonotype was counted many times. Antigen unknown. TCRdb called the 5' RACE reads again in MiXCR, with one record for every CDR3 protein. Of about 45,000 distinct CDR3 sequences in the sample, roughly 12% are singletons; the top ten hold around 10%. Time point here: longitudinal time-point 3. Per germline, CDR1 SGHRS and CDR2 YFSETQ. There are 14 residues in the CDR3. The ends were cut back, 0 bases at V and 3 bases at J, with 7 bases in the middle. The sequencing input was PBMCs. This clonotype was sampled from a man aged 25 to 40 in good health. The genes are TRBV5-1 and TRBJ2-1; D assignment may be TRBD1 or TRBD2 (5 bases each). The CDR3: CASSLGDHYNEQFF. The DNA of the CDR3 is TGCGCCAGCAGCTTGGGGGACCACTACAATGAGCAGTTCTTC.